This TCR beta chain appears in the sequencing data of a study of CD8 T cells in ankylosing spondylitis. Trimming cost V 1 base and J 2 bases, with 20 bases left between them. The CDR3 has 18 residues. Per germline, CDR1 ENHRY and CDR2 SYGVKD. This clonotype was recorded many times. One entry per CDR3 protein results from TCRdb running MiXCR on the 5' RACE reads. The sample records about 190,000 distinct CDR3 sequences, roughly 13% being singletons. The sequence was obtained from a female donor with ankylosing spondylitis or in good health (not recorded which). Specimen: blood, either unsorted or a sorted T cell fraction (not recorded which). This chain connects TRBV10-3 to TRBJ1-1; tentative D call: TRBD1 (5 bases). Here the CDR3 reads CAISEFPRTRVNNTEAFF. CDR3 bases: TGTGCCATCAGTGAGTTCCCTCGGACAAGAGTGAATAACACTGAAGCTTTCTTT.